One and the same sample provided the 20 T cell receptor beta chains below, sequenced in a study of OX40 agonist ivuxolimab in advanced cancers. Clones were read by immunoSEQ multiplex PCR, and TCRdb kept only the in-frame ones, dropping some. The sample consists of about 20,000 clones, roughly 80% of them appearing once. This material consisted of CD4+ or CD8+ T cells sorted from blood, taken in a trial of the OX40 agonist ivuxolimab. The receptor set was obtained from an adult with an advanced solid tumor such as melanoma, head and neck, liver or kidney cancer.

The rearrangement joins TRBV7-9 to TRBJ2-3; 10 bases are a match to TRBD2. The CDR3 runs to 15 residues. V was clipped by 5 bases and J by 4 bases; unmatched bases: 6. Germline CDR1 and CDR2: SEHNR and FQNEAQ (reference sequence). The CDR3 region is CASSHLAGDPDTQYF. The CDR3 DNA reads TGTGCCAGCAGCCACCTAGCGGGAGACCCAGATACGCAGTATTTT.

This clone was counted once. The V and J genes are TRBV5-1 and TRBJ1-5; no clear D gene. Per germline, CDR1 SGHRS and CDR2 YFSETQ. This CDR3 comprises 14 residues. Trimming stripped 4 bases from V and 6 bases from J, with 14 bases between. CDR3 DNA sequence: TGCGCCAGCAGCCCCAGCGGGAGTGTTCAGCCCCAGCATTTT. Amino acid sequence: CASSPSGSVQPQHF.

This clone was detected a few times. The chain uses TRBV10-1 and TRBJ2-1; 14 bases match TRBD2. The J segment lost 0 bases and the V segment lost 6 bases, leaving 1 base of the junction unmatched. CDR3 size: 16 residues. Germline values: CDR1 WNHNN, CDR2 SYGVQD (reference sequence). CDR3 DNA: TGCGCCAGCAGCGGGACTAGCGGGAGCTCCTACAATGAGCAGTTCTTC. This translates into CASSGTSGSSYNEQFF.

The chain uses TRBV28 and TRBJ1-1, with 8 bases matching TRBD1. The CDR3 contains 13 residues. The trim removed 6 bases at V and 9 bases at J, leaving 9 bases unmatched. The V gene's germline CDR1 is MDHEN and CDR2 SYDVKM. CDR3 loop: CASRVGQGGKAFF. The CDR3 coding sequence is TGTGCCAGCAGGGTTGGACAGGGAGGGAAAGCTTTCTTT.

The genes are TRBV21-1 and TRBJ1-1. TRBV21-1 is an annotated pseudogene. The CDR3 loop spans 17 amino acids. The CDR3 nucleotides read TGTGCCAGCAGGACTCGACCGGGGGCCCTCATGAACACTGAAGCTTTCTTT. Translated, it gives CASRTRPGALMNTEAFF.

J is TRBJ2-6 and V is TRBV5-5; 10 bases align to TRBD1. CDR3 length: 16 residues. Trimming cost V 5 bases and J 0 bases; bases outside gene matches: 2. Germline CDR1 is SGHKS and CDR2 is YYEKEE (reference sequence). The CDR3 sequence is CASRRTGGSGANVLTF. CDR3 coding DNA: TGTGCCAGCAGGAGGACAGGGGGCTCTGGGGCCAACGTCCTGACTTTC.

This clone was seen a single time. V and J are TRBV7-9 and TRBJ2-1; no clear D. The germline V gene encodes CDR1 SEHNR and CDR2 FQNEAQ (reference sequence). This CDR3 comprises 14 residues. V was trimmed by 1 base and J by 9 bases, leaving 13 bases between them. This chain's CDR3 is CASSLGQTYPEQFF. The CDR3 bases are TGTGCCAGCAGCTTAGGTCAGACTTACCCTGAGCAGTTCTTC.

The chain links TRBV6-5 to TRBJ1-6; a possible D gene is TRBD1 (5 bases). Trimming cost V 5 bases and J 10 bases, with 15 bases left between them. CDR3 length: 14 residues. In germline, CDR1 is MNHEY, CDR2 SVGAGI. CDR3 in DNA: TGTGCCAGCAGTCGATACGGTACAGGATCACCCCTCCACTTT. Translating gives CASSRYGTGSPLHF.

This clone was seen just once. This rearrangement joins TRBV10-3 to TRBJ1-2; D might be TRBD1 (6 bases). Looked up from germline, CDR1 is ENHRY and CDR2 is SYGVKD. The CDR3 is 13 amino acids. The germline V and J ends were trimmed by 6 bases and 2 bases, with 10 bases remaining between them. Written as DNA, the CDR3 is TGTGCCATCAGGGAAACAGGGAACTATGGCTACACCTTC. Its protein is CAIRETGNYGYTF.

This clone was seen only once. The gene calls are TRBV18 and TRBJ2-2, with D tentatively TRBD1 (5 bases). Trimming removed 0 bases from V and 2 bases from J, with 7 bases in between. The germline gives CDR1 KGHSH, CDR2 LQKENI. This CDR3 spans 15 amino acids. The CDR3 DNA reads TGTGCCAGCTCACCACCGGACACCAACACCGGGGAGCTGTTTTTT. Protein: CASSPPDTNTGELFF.

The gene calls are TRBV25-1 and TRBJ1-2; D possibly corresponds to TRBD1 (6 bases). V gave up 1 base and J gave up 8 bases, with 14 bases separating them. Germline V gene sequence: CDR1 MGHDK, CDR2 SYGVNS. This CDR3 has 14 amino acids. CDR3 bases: TGTGCCAGCAGTGAATCCAGGGGACCTAAGGGCTACACCTTC. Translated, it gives CASSESRGPKGYTF.

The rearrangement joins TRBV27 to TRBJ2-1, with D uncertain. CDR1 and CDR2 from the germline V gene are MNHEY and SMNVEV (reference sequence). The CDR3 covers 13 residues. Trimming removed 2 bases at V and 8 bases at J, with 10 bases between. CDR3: CASSLGWGYEQFF. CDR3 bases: TGTGCCAGCAGTTTAGGTTGGGGTTATGAGCAGTTCTTC.

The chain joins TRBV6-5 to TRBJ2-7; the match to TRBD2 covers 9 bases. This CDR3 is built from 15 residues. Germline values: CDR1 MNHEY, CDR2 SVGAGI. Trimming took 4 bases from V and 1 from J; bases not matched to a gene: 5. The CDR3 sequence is CASSFPAGGSYEQYF. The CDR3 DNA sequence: TGTGCCAGCAGTTTCCCAGCGGGGGGTTCCTACGAGCAGTACTTC.

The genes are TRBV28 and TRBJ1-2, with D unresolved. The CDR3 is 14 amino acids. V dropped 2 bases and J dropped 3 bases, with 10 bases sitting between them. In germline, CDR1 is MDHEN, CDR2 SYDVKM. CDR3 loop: CASSLGVGYYGYTF. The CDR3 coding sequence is TGTGCCAGCAGTTTAGGGGTGGGGTACTATGGCTACACCTTC.

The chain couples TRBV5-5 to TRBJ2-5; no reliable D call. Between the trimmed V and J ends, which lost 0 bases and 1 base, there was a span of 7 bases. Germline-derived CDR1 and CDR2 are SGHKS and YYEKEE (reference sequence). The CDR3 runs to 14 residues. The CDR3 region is CASSLAWGQETQYF. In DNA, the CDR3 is TGTGCCAGCAGCTTGGCCTGGGGCCAAGAGACCCAGTACTTC.

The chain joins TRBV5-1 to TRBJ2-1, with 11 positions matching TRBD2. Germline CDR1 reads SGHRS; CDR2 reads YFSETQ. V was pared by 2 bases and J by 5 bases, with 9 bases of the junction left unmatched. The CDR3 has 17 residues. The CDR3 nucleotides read TGCGCCAGCAGCTTAAGGTTAGCGGGGGGGCAACACAATGAGCAGTTCTTC. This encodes CASSLRLAGGQHNEQFF.

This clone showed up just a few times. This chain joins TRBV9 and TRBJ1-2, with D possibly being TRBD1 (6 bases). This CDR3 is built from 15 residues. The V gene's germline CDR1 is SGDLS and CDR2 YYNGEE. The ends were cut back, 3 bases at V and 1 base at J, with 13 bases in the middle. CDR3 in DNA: TGTGCCAGCAGCGCAGGACAGCCTCATAACTATGGCTACACCTTC. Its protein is CASSAGQPHNYGYTF.

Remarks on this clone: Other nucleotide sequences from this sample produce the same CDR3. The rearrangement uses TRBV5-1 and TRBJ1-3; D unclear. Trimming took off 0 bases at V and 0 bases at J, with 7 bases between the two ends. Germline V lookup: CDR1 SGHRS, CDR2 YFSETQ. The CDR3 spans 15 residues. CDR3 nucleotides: TGCGCCAGCAGCTTGGACGGTTCCTCTGGAAACACCATATATTTT. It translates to CASSLDGSSGNTIYF.

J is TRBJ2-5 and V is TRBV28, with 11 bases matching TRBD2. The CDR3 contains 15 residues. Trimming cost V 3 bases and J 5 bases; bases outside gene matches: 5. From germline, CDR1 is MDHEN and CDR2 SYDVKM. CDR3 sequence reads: CASSFYSGRGETQYF. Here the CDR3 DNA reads TGTGCCAGCAGTTTTTATAGCGGGAGGGGGGAGACCCAGTACTTC.

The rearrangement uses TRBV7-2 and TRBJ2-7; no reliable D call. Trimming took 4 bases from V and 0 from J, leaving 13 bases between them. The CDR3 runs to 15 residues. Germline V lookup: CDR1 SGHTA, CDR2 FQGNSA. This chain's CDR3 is CASSSPWHNSYEQYF. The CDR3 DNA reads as TGTGCCAGCAGCTCACCTTGGCACAACTCCTACGAGCAGTACTTC.